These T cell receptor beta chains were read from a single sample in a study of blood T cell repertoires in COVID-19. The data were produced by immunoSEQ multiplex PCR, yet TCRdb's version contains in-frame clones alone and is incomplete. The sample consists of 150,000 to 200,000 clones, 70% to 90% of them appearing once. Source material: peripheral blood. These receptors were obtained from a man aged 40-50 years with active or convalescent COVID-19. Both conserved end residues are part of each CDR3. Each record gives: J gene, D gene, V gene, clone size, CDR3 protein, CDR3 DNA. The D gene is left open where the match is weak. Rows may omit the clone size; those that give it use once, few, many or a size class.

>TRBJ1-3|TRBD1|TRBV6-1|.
CASSEDRDSGNTIYF
TGTGCCAGCAGTGAGGACAGGGACTCTGGAAACACCATATATTTT
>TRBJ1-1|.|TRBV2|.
CASMGRVNTEAFF
TGTGCCAGCATGGGGAGGGTGAACACTGAAGCTTTCTTT
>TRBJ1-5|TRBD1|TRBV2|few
CASSFGQGSQPQHF
TGTGCCAGCAGCTTTGGACAGGGGTCTCAGCCCCAGCATTTT
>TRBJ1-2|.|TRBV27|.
CASSLLSTPSYGYTF
TGTGCCAGCAGTTTATTGTCTACTCCTTCCTATGGCTACACCTTC
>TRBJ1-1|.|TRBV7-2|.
CASSYKPGTEAFF
TGTGCCAGCAGTTATAAACCGGGGACTGAAGCTTTCTTT
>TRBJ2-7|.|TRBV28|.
CASSLPGGRQYF
TGTGCCAGCAGTTTACCCGGTGGTAGGCAGTACTTC
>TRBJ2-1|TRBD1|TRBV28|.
CASSTGGPQFF
TGTGCCAGCAGTACAGGGGGTCCCCAGTTCTTC
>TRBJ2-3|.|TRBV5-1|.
CASSLQGVPPDTQYF
TGCGCCAGCAGCTTGCAGGGCGTACCCCCAGATACGCAGTATTTT
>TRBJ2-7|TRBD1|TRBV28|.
CASASLPGQGHEQYF
TGTGCCAGCGCTTCGCTGCCGGGACAGGGCCACGAGCAGTACTTC
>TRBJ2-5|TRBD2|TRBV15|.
CATSRDLLTSGAEETQYF
TGTGCCACCAGCAGAGACCTTCTCACTAGCGGAGCCGAAGAGACCCAGTACTTC
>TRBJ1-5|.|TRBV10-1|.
CAAGGFEGNQPQHF
TGCGCCGCGGGCGGGTTTGAGGGCAATCAGCCCCAGCATTTT
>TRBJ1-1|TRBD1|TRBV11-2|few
CASSLTGGLNTEAFF
TGTGCCAGCAGCTTGACAGGGGGCCTGAACACTGAAGCTTTCTTT
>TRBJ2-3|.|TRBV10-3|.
CATLPLDNPTDTQYF
TGTGCCACCTTGCCCCTGGACAACCCTACAGATACGCAGTATTTT
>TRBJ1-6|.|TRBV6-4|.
CASSRTQGYNSPLHF
TGTGCCAGCAGTCGTACACAGGGTTATAATTCACCCCTCCACTTT
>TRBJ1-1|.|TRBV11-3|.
CASSLAFSRVSAFF
TGTGCCAGCAGCTTAGCTTTCTCGAGGGTCTCGGCTTTCTTT
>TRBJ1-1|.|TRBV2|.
CASSYQGGAEAFF
TGTGCCAGCAGTTATCAGGGAGGCGCTGAAGCTTTCTTT
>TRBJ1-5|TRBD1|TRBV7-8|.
CASSLRGTGWQPQHF
TGTGCCAGCAGCTTAAGGGGGACAGGTTGGCAGCCCCAGCATTTT
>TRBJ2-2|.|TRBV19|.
CASIPLGGPGELFF
TGTGCCAGTATTCCTTTGGGGGGTCCGGGGGAGCTGTTTTTT
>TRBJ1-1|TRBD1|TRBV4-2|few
CASSQDRGGTEAFF
TGTGCCAGCAGCCAGGACAGGGGCGGCACTGAAGCTTTCTTT
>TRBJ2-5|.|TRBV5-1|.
CASSPTPKGGQETQYF
TGCGCCAGCAGCCCTACCCCAAAAGGGGGACAAGAGACCCAGTACTTC
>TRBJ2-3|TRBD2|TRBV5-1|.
CASSPGGTTTDTQYF
TGCGCCAGCAGCCCGGGAGGGACAACCACAGATACGCAGTATTTT
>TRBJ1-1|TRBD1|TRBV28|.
CASSLLGGGMGAFF
TGTGCCAGCAGTTTATTAGGAGGGGGCATGGGGGCTTTCTTT
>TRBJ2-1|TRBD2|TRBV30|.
CAWSSGRIDEQFF
TGTGCCTGGTCTAGCGGGAGGATCGATGAGCAGTTCTTC
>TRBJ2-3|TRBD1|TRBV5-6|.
CASHRTGKDTQYF
TGTGCCAGCCATAGGACAGGGAAAGATACGCAGTATTTT
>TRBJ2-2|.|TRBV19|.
CASSMRGQLNPGELFF
TGTGCCAGTAGTATGAGAGGACAGTTAAATCCCGGGGAGCTGTTTTTT
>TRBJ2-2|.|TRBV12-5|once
CASGLTGTGELFF
TGTGCTAGTGGTTTGACAGGGACCGGGGAGCTGTTTTTT
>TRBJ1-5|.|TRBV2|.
CASSEGQGKHQPQHF
TGTGCCAGCAGTGAAGGGCAGGGGAAGCATCAGCCCCAGCATTTT
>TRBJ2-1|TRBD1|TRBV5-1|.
CASSLGQGTSYNEQFF
TGCGCCAGCAGCTTGGGACAGGGGACTTCCTACAATGAGCAGTTCTTC
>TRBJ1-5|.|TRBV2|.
CASRSGANNQPQHF
TGTGCCAGCAGGTCAGGGGCCAATAATCAGCCCCAGCATTTT
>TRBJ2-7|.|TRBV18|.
CASSTIAGNEQYF
TGTGCCAGCTCAACTATCGCAGGGAACGAGCAGTACTTC
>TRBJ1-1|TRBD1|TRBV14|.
CASSQVRRQGAFGTEAFF
TGTGCCAGCAGCCAAGTGAGGAGACAGGGGGCCTTTGGCACTGAAGCTTTCTTT
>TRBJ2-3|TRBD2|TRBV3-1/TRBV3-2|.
CASSQEWREPDTQYF
TGTGCCAGCAGCCAAGAGTGGCGGGAGCCAGATACGCAGTATTTT
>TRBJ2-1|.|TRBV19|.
CATNPRGGAYNEQFF
TGTGCCACCAACCCAAGGGGCGGGGCCTACAATGAGCAGTTCTTC
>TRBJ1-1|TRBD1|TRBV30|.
CAWNQGQTMNTEAFF
TGTGCCTGGAACCAGGGACAGACAATGAACACTGAAGCTTTCTTT
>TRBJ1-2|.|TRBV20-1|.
CSASTGKSYGYTF
TGCAGTGCTAGTACAGGGAAGTCCTATGGCTACACCTTC
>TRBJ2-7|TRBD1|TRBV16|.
CASSQRTGSYEQYF
TGTGCCAGCAGCCAAAGGACAGGGTCCTACGAGCAGTACTTC
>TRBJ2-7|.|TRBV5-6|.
CASSLWALSRNEQYF
TGTGCCAGCAGCTTGTGGGCACTTTCGCGTAACGAGCAGTACTTC
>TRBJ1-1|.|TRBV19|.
CASSIGSGTEAFF
TGTGCCAGTAGTATAGGTTCGGGTACTGAAGCTTTCTTT